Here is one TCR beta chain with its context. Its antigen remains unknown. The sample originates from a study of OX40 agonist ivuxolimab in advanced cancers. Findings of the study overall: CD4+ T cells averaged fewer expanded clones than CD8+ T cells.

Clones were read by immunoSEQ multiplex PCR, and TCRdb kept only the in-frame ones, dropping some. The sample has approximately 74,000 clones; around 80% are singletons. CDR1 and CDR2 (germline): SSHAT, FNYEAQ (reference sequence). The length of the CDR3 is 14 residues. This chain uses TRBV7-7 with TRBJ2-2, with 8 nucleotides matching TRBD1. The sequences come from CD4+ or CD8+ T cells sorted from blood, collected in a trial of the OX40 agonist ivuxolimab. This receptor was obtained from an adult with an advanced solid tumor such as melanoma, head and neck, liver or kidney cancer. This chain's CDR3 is CASSLGQGSGELFF. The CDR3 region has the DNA TGTGCTAGCTCACTTGGACAGGGATCCGGGGAGCTGTTTTTT. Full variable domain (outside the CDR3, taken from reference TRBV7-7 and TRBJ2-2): GAGVSQSPRYKVTKRGQDVTLRCDPISSHATLYWYQQALGQGPEFLTYFNYEAQPDKSGLPSDRFSAERPEGSISTLTIQRTEQRDSAMYRCASSLGQGSGELFFGEGSRLTVL.